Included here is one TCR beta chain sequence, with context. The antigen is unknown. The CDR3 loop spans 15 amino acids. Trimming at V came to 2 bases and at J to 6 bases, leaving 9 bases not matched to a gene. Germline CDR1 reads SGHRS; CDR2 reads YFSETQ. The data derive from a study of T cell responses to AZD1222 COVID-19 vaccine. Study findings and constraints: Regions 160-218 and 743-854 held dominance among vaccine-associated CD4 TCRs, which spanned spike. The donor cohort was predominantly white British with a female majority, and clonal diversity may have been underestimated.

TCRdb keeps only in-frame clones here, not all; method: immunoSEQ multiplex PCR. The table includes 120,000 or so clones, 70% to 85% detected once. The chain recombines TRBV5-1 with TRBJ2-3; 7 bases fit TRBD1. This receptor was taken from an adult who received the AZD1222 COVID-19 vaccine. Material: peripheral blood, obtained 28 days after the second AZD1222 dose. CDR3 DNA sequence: TGCGCCAGCAGCTTTCAGGGGGACGGACTCGATACGCAGTATTTT. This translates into CASSFQGDGLDTQYF.